This TCR beta chain was captured by sequencing in a study of cytomegalovirus exposure and HLA in healthy donors. The primer mix had 60 Vbeta and 13 Jbeta primers. Assay: immunoSEQ multiplex PCR; the TCRdb copy retains only in-frame clones and omits some. The table has about 190,000 clones, 60% to 85% seen once; the top ten hold roughly 1.6%. Worth noting for this clone: As yet, its antigen is unknown. One end of the junction fails to match germline, which may point to a read error.

General observations from the study: Only CMV serostatus was available as immune exposure information. It was approximately 150 TCR beta chains that were listed as cytomegalovirus-associated. Rarity held for most TCR sequences, but there were some public TCRs that occurred in many donors. For most subjects, TCR beta sequences were reported to predict HLA-A and HLA-B alleles with accuracy.

The CDR3 is 16 residues long. Germline V gene lookup returns CDR1 SEHNR and CDR2 FQNEAQ (reference sequence). The sequence came from a woman aged 18-35 years in good health and CMV-seronegative. The V call is TRBV7-9, the J call TRBJ2-7; 14 nucleotides align to TRBD2. Sequencing was carried out using PBMCs. This CDR3 reads CSSSLTSGRAAYEQYF. CDR3 nucleotide sequence: TGTTCCAGCAGCTTGACTAGCGGGAGGGCCGCCTACGAGCAGTACTTC. The variable domain in full, completed from reference TRBV7-9 and TRBJ2-7, reads DTGVSQNPRHKITKRGQNVTFRCDPISEHNRLYWYRQTLGQGPEFLTYFQNEAQLEKSRLLSDRFSAERPKGSFSTLEIQRTEQGDSAMYLCSSSLTSGRAAYEQYFGPGTRLTVT.